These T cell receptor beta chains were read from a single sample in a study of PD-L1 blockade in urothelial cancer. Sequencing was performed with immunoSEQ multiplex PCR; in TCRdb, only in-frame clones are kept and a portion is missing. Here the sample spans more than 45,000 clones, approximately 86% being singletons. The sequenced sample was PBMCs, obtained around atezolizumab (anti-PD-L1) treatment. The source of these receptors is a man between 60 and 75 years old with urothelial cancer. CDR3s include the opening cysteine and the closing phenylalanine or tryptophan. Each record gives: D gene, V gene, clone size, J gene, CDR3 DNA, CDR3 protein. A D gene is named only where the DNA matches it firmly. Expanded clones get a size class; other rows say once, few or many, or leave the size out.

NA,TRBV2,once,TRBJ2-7,TGTGCCAGCAGCGACGGACAGGTGGGAGGTTACGAGCAGTACTTC,CASSDGQVGGYEQYF
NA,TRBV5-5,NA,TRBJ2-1,TGTGCCAGCAGCAGAGGGGGGGGCTCCTACAATGAGCAGTTCTTC,CASSRGGGSYNEQFF
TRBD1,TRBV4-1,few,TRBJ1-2,TGCGCCAGCAGCCAAATGGGACAGGGGGCGTCTGCTGGCTACACCTTC,CASSQMGQGASAGYTF
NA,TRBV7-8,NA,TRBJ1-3,TGTGCCAGCAGGGAGGGAGGGCGGGAGAGAAACACCATATATTTT,CASREGGRERNTIYF
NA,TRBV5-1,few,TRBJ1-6,TGCGCCAGCAGCTTGGCCCCAGGGCAGGGTGGGAATTCACCCCTCCACTTT,CASSLAPGQGGNSPLHF
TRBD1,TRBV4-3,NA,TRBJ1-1,TGCGCCAGCAGCCAAGATTGGGTCGGGACAGCGAACACTGAAGCTTTCTTT,CASSQDWVGTANTEAFF
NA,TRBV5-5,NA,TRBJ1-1,TGTGCCAGCAGCTTGGTATCCCAGGGATGGAGTGAAGCTTTCTTT,CASSLVSQGWSEAFF
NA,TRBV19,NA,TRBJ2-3,TGTGCCAGTAGCCCGCTAGCGAGTACAGATACGCAGTATTTT,CASSPLASTDTQYF
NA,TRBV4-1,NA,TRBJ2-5,TGCGCCAGCAGCCAAGGATTGGCCCACCAAGAGACCCAGTACTTC,CASSQGLAHQETQYF
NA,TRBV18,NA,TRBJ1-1,TGTGCCAGCTCAACAGGGTTTAACACTGAAGCTTTCTTT,CASSTGFNTEAFF
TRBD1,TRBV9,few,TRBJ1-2,TGTGCCAGCAGCGTAGCGCCCACAGGGGGCCATGGCTACACCTTC,CASSVAPTGGHGYTF
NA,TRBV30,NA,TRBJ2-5,TGTGCCTCCACAGGGCTAGAGACCCAGTACTTC,CASTGLETQYF
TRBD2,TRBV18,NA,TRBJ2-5,TGTGCCAGCTCACCACCAGCCGGGGGGGAGACCCAGTACTTC,CASSPPAGGETQYF
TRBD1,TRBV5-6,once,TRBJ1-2,TGTGCCAGCAGCTTGTCCGTGGACAGGGTTTGGTATGGCTACACCTTC,CASSLSVDRVWYGYTF
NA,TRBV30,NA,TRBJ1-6,TGTGCCTGGACCATGGGGGGTGGATGGCGCAATTCACCCCTCCACTTT,CAWTMGGGWRNSPLHF
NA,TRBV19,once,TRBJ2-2,TGTGCCAGTACCAACGACAGATCGAACACCGGGGAGCTGTTTTTT,CASTNDRSNTGELFF
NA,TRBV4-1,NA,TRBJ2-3,TGCGCCAGCAGCCAACAGGCGACAGATACGCAGTATTTT,CASSQQATDTQYF
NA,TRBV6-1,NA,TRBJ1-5,TGTGCCAGCAGTGCTGAGGGTATTGGAAATCAGCCCCAGCATTTT,CASSAEGIGNQPQHF
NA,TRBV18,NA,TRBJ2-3,TGTGCCAGCTCATACACGACAGTATCCATGAGTACAGATACGCAGTATTTT,CASSYTTVSMSTDTQYF
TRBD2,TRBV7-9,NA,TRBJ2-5,TGTGCCAGCAGCTTGAGCGGGGGTTTGAAAGAGACCCAGTACTTC,CASSLSGGLKETQYF
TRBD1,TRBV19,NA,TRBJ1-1,TGTGCCAGTTTTGACAGGGGTCAAAACACTGAAGCTTTCTTT,CASFDRGQNTEAFF
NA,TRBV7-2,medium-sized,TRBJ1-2,TGTGCCAGCAGCTTACGTCAAGGACAGACCTCTCTCCGCTACACCTTC,CASSLRQGQTSLRYTF
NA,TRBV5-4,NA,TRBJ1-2,TGTGCCAGCAGATTGGACACATACTATGGCCACACCTTC,CASRLDTYYGHTF
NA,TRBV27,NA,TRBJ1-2,TGTGCCAGCAGGACGGGGGTAAATGGCTACACCTTC,CASRTGVNGYTF
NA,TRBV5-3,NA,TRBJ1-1,TGTGCCAGAAGCACCGGGACACCAAGGACTGAAGCTTTCTTT,CARSTGTPRTEAFF
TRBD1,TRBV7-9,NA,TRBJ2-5,TGTGCCAGCAGCCCGACAGGGAGCGGAGAGACCCAGTACTTC,CASSPTGSGETQYF
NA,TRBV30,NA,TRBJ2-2,TGTGCCTGGACCCTTGGACAGCACACCGGGGAGCTGTTTTTT,CAWTLGQHTGELFF